This T cell receptor (beta chain) derives from a study of cytomegalovirus exposure and HLA in healthy donors. Study-level points and caveats: Among TCR beta chains of equal frequency, HLA-associated ones were more clonally expanded in a later analysis. For most subjects, TCR beta sequences were reported to predict HLA-A and HLA-B alleles with accuracy. Under 20,000 TCR beta sequences were associated with HLA alleles at 0.05 false discovery rate in a later analysis. A later analysis reported that several of the most significant clusters appeared to be linked to common viral pathogens, among them Epstein-Barr virus.

The CDR3 is 14 residues long. The junction had 2 bases not matched to a gene; V was cut back by 3 bases and J by 6 bases. Per germline, CDR1 KGHSH and CDR2 LQKENI. PCR involved 60 Vbeta and 13 Jbeta primers. TCRdb keeps only in-frame clones here, not all; method: immunoSEQ multiplex PCR. Altogether approximately 150,000 clones are present, roughly 89% being singletons, with the ten largest covering around 0.85%. Note on this clone: The antigen remains undetermined.

J is TRBJ2-1 and V is TRBV18; TRBD1 matches at 10 bases. Sample: PBMCs. This sequence was found in a woman aged 25-40 years in good health and CMV-seronegative. The CDR3 DNA reads TGTGCCAGCTCACCGGGGACAGGGGCCAATGAGCAGTTCTTC. It codes for CASSPGTGANEQFF.